The next 20 T cell receptor beta chains were all read from a single sample in a study of blood T cell repertoires in COVID-19. Sequenced by immunoSEQ multiplex PCR; TCRdb stores in-frame clones only, minus some. The sample has about 140,000 clones, approximately 90% seen once. The material sequenced was peripheral blood. These receptors originate from a woman aged 80 or over with acute or convalescent COVID-19.

The rearrangement uses TRBV2 and TRBJ1-2; TRBD1 might be the D (5 bases). The CDR3 is made up of 16 amino acids. V shed 3 bases and J shed 0 bases, with 14 bases lying between them. Germline CDR1 and CDR2: SNHLY and FYNNEI. The CDR3: CASSDVDTRPNYGYTF. The CDR3 DNA sequence: TGTGCCAGCAGTGACGTGGACACCCGGCCTAACTATGGCTACACCTTC.

The genes are TRBV7-8 and TRBJ1-1; tentatively, D is TRBD1 (5 bases). Germline CDR1 SGHVS, CDR2 FQNEAQ. The CDR3 loop spans 14 amino acids. Trimming left V 5 bases short and J 2 bases short, with 12 bases between. The CDR3 region is CASSPETVNTEAFF. In DNA, the CDR3 is TGTGCCAGCAGCCCCGAGACAGTTAACACTGAAGCTTTCTTT.

The chain employs TRBV5-1 and TRBJ1-1; D is ambiguous. Trimming left V 3 bases short and J 2 bases short, with 11 bases between. Germline CDR1 SGHRS, CDR2 YFSETQ. There are 14 residues in the CDR3. The CDR3 bases are TGCGCCAGCAGCTCCACCACAGATAACACTGAAGCTTTCTTT. It translates to CASSSTTDNTEAFF.

The V gene is TRBV5-4, the J gene TRBJ2-2, with 9 bases lining up with TRBD1. The V gene's germline CDR1 is SGHNT and CDR2 YYREEE (reference sequence). Germline trimming cut 6 bases from V and 6 bases from J; bases unmatched to any gene: 6. This CDR3 spans 14 amino acids. CDR3 residues: CASTNRGRPGELFF. The CDR3 region has the DNA TGTGCCAGCACCAACAGGGGGCGCCCCGGGGAGCTGTTTTTT.

This sequence joins TRBV30 and TRBJ2-5; D is unclear. Trimming took 1 base from V and 2 from J, leaving 8 bases between them. Germline loops: CDR1 GTSNPN, CDR2 SVGIG (reference sequence). The CDR3 runs to 13 residues. The CDR3 here is CAWSGLVQETQYF. The CDR3 region has the DNA TGTGCCTGGAGTGGCCTAGTACAAGAGACCCAGTACTTC.

CDR3 nucleotide sequence: TGTGCCAGCAGCTTTCTCAAGCAGACCCAGTACTTC. The encoded protein is CASSFLKQTQYF. V usage is TRBV7-2 and J usage is TRBJ2-5; the D is unclear. From germline, CDR1 is SGHTA and CDR2 FQGNSA. Trimming took off 3 bases at V and 6 bases at J, with 8 bases between the two ends. The CDR3 consists of 12 residues.

The sample holds one count of this clone. The J gene is TRBJ2-5, the V gene TRBV10-3, with TRBD2 as a possible D gene (6 bases). Trimming removed 6 bases at V and 2 bases at J, with 10 bases between. CDR3 length: 13 residues. Germline V lookup: CDR1 ENHRY, CDR2 SYGVKD. This CDR3 is CAIRPGAQETQYF. The CDR3 DNA reads as TGTGCCATCAGACCGGGAGCTCAAGAGACCCAGTACTTC.

The V and J genes are TRBV5-5 and TRBJ1-1, with 12 nucleotides matching TRBD1. Per germline, CDR1 SGHKS and CDR2 YYEKEE (reference sequence). V shed 2 bases and J 1 base; nucleotides not matched to a gene: 15. The CDR3 extends over 20 amino acids. CDR3 sequence reads: CASSLTGTGGAGSGNTEAFF. The DNA of the CDR3 is TGTGCCAGCAGCTTAACCGGGACAGGGGGCGCAGGATCGGGGAACACTGAAGCTTTCTTT. The whole variable domain, filled in from reference TRBV5-5 and TRBJ1-1, reads DAGVTQSPTHLIKTRGQQVTLRCSPISGHKSVSWYQQVLGQGPQFIFQYYEKEERGRGNFPDRFSARQFPNYSSELNVNALLLGDSALYLCASSLTGTGGAGSGNTEAFFGQGTRLTVV.

The CDR3 is CASSRSGTLNEKLFF. CDR3 in DNA: TGTGCCAGCAGCCGCTCCGGGACACTCAATGAAAAACTGTTTTTT. The chain links TRBV7-2 to TRBJ1-4; D may be TRBD1 (6 bases). V lost 5 bases and J lost 5, with 15 bases in between. The germline V gene has CDR1 SGHTA and CDR2 FQGNSA. The CDR3 consists of 15 residues.

The V gene is TRBV15, the J gene TRBJ2-4, with D possibly being TRBD2 (6 bases). CDR1 and CDR2 from the germline V gene are LNHNV and YYDKDF (reference sequence). Trimming cost V 3 bases and J 4 bases, with 13 bases left between them. The CDR3 covers 15 residues. The CDR3 loop is CATSRMAGTKNIQYF. The CDR3 nucleotides are TGTGCCACCAGCAGGATGGCTGGGACTAAAAACATTCAGTACTTC.

This sequence joins TRBV19 and TRBJ1-4; D may be TRBD1 (6 bases). The V gene lost 5 bases and the J gene lost 5 bases, with 27 bases spanning the gap. Germline CDR1 is LNHDA and CDR2 is SQIVND (reference sequence). This CDR3 has 19 amino acids. CDR3: CASSSAHRSGGGENEKLFF. The CDR3, as DNA: TGTGCCAGTAGTTCAGCACACCGATCGGGGGGGGGCGAAAATGAAAAACTGTTTTTT.

The chain joins TRBV30 to TRBJ2-3; 10 nucleotides align to TRBD2. The V and J ends lost 3 bases and 4 bases, in that order; junction bases with no gene match: 4. The CDR3 totals 14 residues. Germline V gene lookup returns CDR1 GTSNPN and CDR2 SVGIG (reference sequence). The CDR3 protein is CAWRIAGGADTQYF. CDR3 nucleotides: TGTGCCTGGAGGATAGCGGGGGGAGCAGATACGCAGTATTTT.

The chain combines TRBV5-1 with TRBJ1-1; D ambiguous. V lost 0 bases and J 10 bases, leaving 10 bases between the germline ends. Germline V lookup: CDR1 SGHRS, CDR2 YFSETQ. This CDR3 has 12 amino acids. CDR3 region: CASSLVGEAAFF. The CDR3 nucleotides read TGCGCCAGCAGCTTGGTAGGCGAGGCAGCTTTCTTT.

The V and J genes are TRBV2 and TRBJ2-7; TRBD1 might be the D (5 bases). This CDR3 spans 12 amino acids. The V and J ends lost 7 bases and 3 bases respectively, with 10 bases between them. The germline CDR1 and CDR2 sequences are SNHLY and FYNNEI. CDR3 DNA: TGTGCCAGCATGGTCAGGGTCTACGAGCAGTACTTC. It is translated as CASMVRVYEQYF. The variable domain in full, completed from reference TRBV2 and TRBJ2-7, reads EPEVTQTPSHQVTQMGQEVILRCVPISNHLYFYWYRQILGQKVEFLVSFYNNEISEKSEIFDDQFSVERPDGSNFTLKIRSTKLEDSAMYFCASMVRVYEQYFGPGTRLTVT.

The CDR3 here is CASSRPSGNIQYF. CDR3 in DNA: TGTGCCAGCAGTAGGCCTAGCGGGAACATTCAGTACTTC. The J gene is TRBJ2-4, the V gene TRBV6-5; 8 nucleotides match TRBD2. The CDR3 is made up of 13 amino acids. V lost 5 bases, J lost 7 bases, and 4 bases stayed unmatched. CDR1 is MNHEY, CDR2 SVGAGI, per germline.

The gene calls are TRBV6-6 and TRBJ2-2; D might be TRBD1 (5 bases). The CDR3 totals 14 residues. The V end was cut by 7 bases, the J end by 5 bases, with 14 bases between. CDR1 and CDR2 from the germline V gene are MNHNY and SVGAGI (reference sequence). CDR3 amino acids: CASTTTVSTGELFF. The DNA of the CDR3 is TGTGCCAGCACCACGACAGTATCAACCGGGGAGCTGTTTTTT.

The rearrangement links TRBV18 to TRBJ2-6; tentatively, D is TRBD2 (6 bases). Trimming cost V 7 bases and J 0 bases, with 19 bases left between them. Germline values: CDR1 KGHSH, CDR2 LQKENI. This CDR3 region has 18 residues. Written as DNA, the CDR3 is TGTGCCAGCTGGAGGGATCCCCGGGTCTTCTCTGGGGCCAACGTCCTGACTTTC. Its translation is CASWRDPRVFSGANVLTF.

The genes are TRBV6-5 and TRBJ1-2; 7 nucleotides match TRBD1. V dropped 1 base and J dropped 7; count of bases not matched to a gene: 3. The CDR3 spans 13 residues. The V gene's germline CDR1 is MNHEY and CDR2 SVGAGI. This CDR3 reads CASSYLTGAGYTF. CDR3 DNA: TGTGCCAGCAGTTACTTAACAGGGGCTGGCTACACCTTC.

The chain is built from TRBV6-4 and TRBJ2-3; 10 nucleotides agree with TRBD2. The germline V gene encodes CDR1 MRHNA and CDR2 SNTAGT. V was pared by 0 bases and J by 6 bases, with 9 bases of the junction left unmatched. This CDR3 is built from 17 residues. The CDR3 coding sequence is TGTGCCAGCAGTGACTCGGCCGGACTAGCGGCACCGGATACGCAGTATTTT. Encoded protein: CASSDSAGLAAPDTQYF.

V usage is TRBV30 and J usage is TRBJ1-5; no firm D call. Germline values: CDR1 GTSNPN, CDR2 SVGIG (reference sequence). CDR3 length equals 17 residues. The V and J ends lost 1 base and 1 base respectively, with 17 bases between them. The CDR3 nucleotides read TGTGCCTGGAGTGCTTTCGGGAAAAAGACCAGCAATCAGCCCCAGCATTTT. Protein: CAWSAFGKKTSNQPQHF.